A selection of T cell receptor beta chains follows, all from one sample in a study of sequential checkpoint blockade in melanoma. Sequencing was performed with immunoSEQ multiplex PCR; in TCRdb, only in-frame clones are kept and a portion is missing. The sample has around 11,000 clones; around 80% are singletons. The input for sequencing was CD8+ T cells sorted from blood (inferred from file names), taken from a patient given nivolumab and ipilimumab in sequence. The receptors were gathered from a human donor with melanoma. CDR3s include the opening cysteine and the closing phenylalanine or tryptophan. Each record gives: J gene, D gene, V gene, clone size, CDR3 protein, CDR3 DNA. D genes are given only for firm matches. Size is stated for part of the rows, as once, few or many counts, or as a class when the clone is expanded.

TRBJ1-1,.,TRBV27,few,CASSYKPNTEAFF,TGTGCCAGCAGTTACAAACCCAACACTGAAGCTTTCTTT
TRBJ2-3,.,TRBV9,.,CASSVVSPDTQYF,TGTGCCAGCAGCGTAGTATCCCCAGATACGCAGTATTTT
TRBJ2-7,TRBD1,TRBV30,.,CAWKDRGLSYEQYF,TGTGCCTGGAAAGACAGGGGCCTCTCCTACGAGCAGTACTTC
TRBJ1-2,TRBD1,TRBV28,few,CASSTPDRGREYGYTF,TGTGCCAGCAGTACCCCGGACAGGGGGCGAGAGTATGGCTACACCTTC
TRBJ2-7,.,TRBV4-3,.,CASSQDRVLGYYEQYF,TGCGCCAGCAGCCAAGACCGGGTCCTTGGATACTACGAGCAGTACTTC
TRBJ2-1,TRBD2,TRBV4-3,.,CASSNGLAGGPGNEQFF,TGCGCCAGCAGCAATGGTCTAGCGGGAGGGCCGGGTAATGAGCAGTTCTTC
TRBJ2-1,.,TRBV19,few,CASSYPSVADEQFF,TGTGCCAGTAGTTACCCTAGCGTGGCCGATGAGCAGTTCTTC
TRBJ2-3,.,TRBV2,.,CASRDLEGTDTQYF,TGTGCCAGCAGGGACTTGGAAGGCACAGATACGCAGTATTTT
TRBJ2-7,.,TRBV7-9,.,CASSRRDGYEQYF,TGTGCCAGCTCCCGACGGGATGGGTACGAGCAGTACTTC
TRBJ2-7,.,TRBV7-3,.,CASSLGASYEQYF,TGTGCCAGCAGCCTTGGAGCCTCCTACGAGCAGTACTTC
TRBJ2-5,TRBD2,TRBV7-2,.,CASSLGTSHQYF,TGTGCCAGCAGCTTAGGGACTAGCCACCAGTACTTC
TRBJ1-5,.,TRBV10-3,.,CAISETITSGQPQHF,TGTGCCATCAGTGAGACGATAACTAGTGGGCAGCCCCAGCATTTT
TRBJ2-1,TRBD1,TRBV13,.,CASRSGTGAYNEQFF,TGTGCCAGCAGGTCCGGGACAGGGGCCTACAATGAGCAGTTCTTC
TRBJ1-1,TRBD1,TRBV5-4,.,CASSSQGADEAFF,TGTGCCAGCAGTTCTCAGGGGGCTGATGAAGCTTTCTTT
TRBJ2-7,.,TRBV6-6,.,CASSPTRFYEQYF,TGTGCCAGCAGCCCGACACGTTTCTACGAGCAGTACTTC
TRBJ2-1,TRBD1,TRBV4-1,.,CASSPGQGFYNEQFF,TGCGCCAGCAGCCCGGGACAGGGCTTTTACAATGAGCAGTTCTTC